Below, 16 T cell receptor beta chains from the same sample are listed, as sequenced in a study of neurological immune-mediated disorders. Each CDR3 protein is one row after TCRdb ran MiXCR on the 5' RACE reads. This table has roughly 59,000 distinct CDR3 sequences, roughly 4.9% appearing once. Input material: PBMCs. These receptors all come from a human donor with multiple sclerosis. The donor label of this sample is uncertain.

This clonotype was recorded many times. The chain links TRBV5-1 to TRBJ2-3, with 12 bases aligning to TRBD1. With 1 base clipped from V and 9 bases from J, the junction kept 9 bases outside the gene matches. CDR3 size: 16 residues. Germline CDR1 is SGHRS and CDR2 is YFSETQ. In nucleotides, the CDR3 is TGCGCCAGCAGCTTGTCTGGGACAGGGGGCGCAAGGACGCAGTATTTT. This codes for CASSLSGTGGARTQYF.

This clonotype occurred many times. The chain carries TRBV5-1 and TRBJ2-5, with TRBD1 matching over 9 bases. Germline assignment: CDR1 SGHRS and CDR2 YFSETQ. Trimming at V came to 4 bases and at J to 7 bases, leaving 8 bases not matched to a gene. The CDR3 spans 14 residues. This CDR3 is CASSPGQGRTTQYF. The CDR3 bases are TGCGCCAGCAGCCCGGGACAGGGAAGAACGACCCAGTACTTC.

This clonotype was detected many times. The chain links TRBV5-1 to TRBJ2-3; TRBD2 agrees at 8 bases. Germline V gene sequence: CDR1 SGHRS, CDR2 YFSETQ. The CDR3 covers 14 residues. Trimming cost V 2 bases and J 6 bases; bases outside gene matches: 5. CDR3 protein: CASSFGGGIDTQYF. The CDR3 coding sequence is TGCGCCAGCAGCTTTGGCGGGGGGATTGATACGCAGTATTTT.

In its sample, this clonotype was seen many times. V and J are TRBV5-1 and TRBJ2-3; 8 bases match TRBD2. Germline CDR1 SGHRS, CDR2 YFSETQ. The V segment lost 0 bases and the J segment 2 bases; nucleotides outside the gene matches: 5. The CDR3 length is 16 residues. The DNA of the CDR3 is TGCGCCAGCAGCTTGGAAGCGGGGGCCCTCACAGATACGCAGTATTTT. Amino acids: CASSLEAGALTDTQYF.

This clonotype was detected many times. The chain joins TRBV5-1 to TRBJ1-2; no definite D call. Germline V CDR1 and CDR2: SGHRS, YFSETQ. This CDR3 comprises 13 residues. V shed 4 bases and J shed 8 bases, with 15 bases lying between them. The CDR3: CASSPEAIAGYTF. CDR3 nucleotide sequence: TGCGCCAGCAGCCCGGAGGCGATTGCGGGCTACACCTTC.

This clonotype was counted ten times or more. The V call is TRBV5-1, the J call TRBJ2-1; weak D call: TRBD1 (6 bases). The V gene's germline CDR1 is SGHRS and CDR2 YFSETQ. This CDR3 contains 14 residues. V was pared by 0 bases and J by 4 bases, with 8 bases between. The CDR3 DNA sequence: TGCGCCAGCAGCTTGGTGGACAGTTACAATGAGCAGTTCTTC. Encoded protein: CASSLVDSYNEQFF.

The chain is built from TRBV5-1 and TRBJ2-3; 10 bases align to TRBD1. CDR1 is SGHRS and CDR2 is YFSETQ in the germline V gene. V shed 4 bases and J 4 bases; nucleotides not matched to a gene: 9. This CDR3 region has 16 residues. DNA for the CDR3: TGCGCCAGCAGCGTCCCGGGACAGGGGATGCCAGATACGCAGTATTTT. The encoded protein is CASSVPGQGMPDTQYF.

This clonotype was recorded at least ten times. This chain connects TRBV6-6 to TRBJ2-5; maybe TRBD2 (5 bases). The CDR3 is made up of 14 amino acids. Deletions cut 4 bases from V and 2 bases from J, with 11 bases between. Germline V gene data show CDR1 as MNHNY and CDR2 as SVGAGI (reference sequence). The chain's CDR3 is CASSSLGVQETQYF. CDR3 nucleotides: TGTGCCAGCAGTTCCCTCGGGGTACAAGAGACCCAGTACTTC.

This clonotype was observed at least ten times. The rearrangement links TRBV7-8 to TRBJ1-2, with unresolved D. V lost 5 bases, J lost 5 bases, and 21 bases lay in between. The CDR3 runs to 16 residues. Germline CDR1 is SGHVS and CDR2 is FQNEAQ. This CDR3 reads CASSPLQGYGEYGYTF. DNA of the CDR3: TGTGCCAGCAGCCCTCTACAAGGGTATGGGGAATATGGCTACACCTTC. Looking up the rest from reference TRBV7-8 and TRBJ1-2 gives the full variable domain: GAGVSQSPRYKVAKRGQDVALRCDPISGHVSLFWYQQALGQGPEFLTYFQNEAQLDKSGLPSDRFFAERPEGSVSTLKIQRTQQEDSAVYLCASSPLQGYGEYGYTFGSGTRLTVV.

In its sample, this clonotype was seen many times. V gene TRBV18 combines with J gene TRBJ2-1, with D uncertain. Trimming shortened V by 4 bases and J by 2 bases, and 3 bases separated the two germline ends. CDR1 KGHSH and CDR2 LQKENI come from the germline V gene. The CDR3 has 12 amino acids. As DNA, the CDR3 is TGTGCCAGCTCACTCGCCTACAATGAGCAGTTCTTC. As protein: CASSLAYNEQFF.

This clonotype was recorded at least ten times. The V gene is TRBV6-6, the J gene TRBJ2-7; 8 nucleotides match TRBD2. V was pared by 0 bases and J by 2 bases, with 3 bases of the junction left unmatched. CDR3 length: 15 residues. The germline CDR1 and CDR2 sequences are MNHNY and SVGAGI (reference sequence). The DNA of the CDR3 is TGTGCCAGCAGTTACTCCAGGACTAGCACCTACGAGCAGTACTTC. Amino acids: CASSYSRTSTYEQYF.

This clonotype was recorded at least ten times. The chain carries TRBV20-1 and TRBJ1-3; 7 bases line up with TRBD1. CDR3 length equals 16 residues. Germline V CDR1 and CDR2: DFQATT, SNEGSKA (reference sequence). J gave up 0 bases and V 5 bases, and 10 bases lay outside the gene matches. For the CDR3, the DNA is TGCAGTGCTGGTTCACAGGGGAAAAGCTCTGGAAACACCATATATTTT. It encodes CSAGSQGKSSGNTIYF.

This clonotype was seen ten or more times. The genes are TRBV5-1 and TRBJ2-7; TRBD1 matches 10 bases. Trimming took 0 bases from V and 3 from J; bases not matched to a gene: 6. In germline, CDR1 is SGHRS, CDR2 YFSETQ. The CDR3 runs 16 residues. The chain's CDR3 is CASSLDDGTGVYEQYF. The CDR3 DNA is TGCGCCAGCAGCTTGGACGACGGGACAGGGGTCTACGAGCAGTACTTC.

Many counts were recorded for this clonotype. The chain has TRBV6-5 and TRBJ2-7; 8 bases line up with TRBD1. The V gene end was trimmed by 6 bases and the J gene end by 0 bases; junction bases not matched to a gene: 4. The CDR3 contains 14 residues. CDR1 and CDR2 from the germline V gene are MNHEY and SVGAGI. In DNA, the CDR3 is TGTGCCAGCAGAAGGGACAGGCGCTCCTACGAGCAGTACTTC. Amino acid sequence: CASRRDRRSYEQYF.

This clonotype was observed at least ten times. The CDR3 spells CASSQDIQGLTEAFF. The CDR3, as DNA: TGCGCCAGCAGCCAAGACATACAGGGTTTAACTGAAGCTTTCTTT. The chain recombines TRBV4-1 with TRBJ1-1; D possibly corresponds to TRBD1 (6 bases). The germline V gene has CDR1 MGHRA and CDR2 YSYEKL. CDR3 length: 15 amino acids. The ends were cut back, 0 bases at V and 5 bases at J, with 13 bases in the middle.

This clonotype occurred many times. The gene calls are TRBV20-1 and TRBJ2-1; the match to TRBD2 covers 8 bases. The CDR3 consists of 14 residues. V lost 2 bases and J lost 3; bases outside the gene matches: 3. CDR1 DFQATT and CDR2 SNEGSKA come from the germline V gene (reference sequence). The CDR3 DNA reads TGCAGTGCTAGATTTGCGGGGGGCTACAATGAGCAGTTCTTC. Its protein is CSARFAGGYNEQFF.